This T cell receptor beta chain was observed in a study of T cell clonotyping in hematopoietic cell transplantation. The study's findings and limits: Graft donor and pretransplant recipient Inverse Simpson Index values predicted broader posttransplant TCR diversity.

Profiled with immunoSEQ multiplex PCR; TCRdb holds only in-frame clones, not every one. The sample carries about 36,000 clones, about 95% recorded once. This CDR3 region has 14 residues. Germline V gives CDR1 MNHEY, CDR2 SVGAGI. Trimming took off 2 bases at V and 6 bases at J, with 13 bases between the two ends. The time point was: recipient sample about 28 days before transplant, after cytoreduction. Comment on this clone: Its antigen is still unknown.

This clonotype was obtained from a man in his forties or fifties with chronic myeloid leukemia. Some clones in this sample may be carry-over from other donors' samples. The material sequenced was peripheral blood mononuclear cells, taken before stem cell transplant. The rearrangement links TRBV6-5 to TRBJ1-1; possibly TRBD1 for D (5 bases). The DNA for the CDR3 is TGTGCCAGCAGTTACAGGGGTCTTTTCGCTGAAGCTTTCTTT. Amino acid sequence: CASSYRGLFAEAFF.